This T cell receptor beta chain was documented in a study of cytomegalovirus exposure and HLA in healthy donors. CDR1 and CDR2 from the germline V gene are LGHNT and FRNRAP. The CDR3 loop spans 17 amino acids. Trimming took 4 bases from V and 8 from J; bases not matched to a gene: 8. PCR amplification relied on 60 Vbeta primers (plus 13 Jbeta primers). Assay used: immunoSEQ multiplex PCR; TCRdb lists only in-frame clones, some missing. Of 100,000 to 150,000 clones in the sample, 78% are singletons; the top ten hold about a tenth. About this clone: Its antigen remains unknown.

Whole-study findings and limits: In an earlier analysis, about 87% or about 30%: the productive usage of most TCR beta V segments. Reports state that TCR beta sequences accurately predicted most subjects' HLA-A and HLA-B alleles. Roughly even sequencing depth across donors was the assumption behind the presence/absence analyses. DRB1 showed the most TCR associations and HLA-C the fewest in a later analysis, as rates varied by HLA locus.

The receptor was isolated from a man in his thirties or forties in good health and CMV-seropositive. Sequencing used PBMCs. The chain employs TRBV12-5 and TRBJ2-1, with 16 bases aligning to TRBD2. The DNA of the CDR3 is TGTGCTAGTGGTTGGGGGACTAGCGGGAGGGTCGTCTATGAGCAGTTCTTC. It translates to CASGWGTSGRVVYEQFF.